These 6 T cell receptor beta chains were all obtained from the same sample, sequenced in a study of T cells in Graves' hyperthyroidism and ophthalmopathy. Amplification yielded TCR beta CDR3 regions, with RNA transcripts as the source. The HTBI primer set drove a first-round RT-PCR of the TCR CDR3. Via MiXCR, TCRdb re-called the multiplex PCR reads, giving one row per CDR3 protein. The sample lists 530,000 or so distinct CDR3 sequences; about 43% were seen once. Specimen: peripheral blood or thyroid tissue (not recorded which). The receptors here all came from a woman aged 18-29 years with Graves' hyperthyroidism.

Ten or more counts support this clonotype. The rearrangement uses TRBV19 and TRBJ1-5, with 7 bases identical to TRBD1. Looked up from germline, CDR1 is LNHDA and CDR2 is SQIVND (reference sequence). The V gene end was trimmed by 4 bases and the J gene end by 2 bases; junction bases not matched to a gene: 8. This CDR3 is built from 16 residues. CDR3 sequence: CASSSPLTGGNQPQHF. The CDR3 DNA reads as TGTGCCAGTAGTAGCCCGCTAACAGGGGGCAATCAGCCCCAGCATTTT.

This clonotype has a count of ten or more. This sequence joins TRBV4-2 and TRBJ1-6; 9 bases align to TRBD1. CDR1 LGHNA and CDR2 YNFKEQ come from the germline V gene. This CDR3 is built from 17 residues. The V segment lost 5 bases and the J segment 12 bases; nucleotides outside the gene matches: 17. The CDR3 sequence is CASSRDPGTGNGGPLHF. Here the CDR3 DNA reads TGTGCCAGCAGCAGAGATCCTGGGACAGGGAATGGAGGACCCCTCCACTTT.

This clonotype showed up many times. This chain connects TRBV10-3 to TRBJ2-1; D gene unclear. Trimming stripped 11 bases from V and 4 bases from J, with 12 bases between. This CDR3 contains 12 residues. In germline, CDR1 is ENHRY, CDR2 SYGVKD. In nucleotides, the CDR3 is TGTGCCTCAGCTTACGGATACAATGAGCAGTTCTTC. Translated: CASAYGYNEQFF.

The chain recombines TRBV7-6 with TRBJ2-6, with 7 bases fitting TRBD2. Germline V gene data show CDR1 as SGHVS and CDR2 as FNYEAQ. After removal of 1 base from V and 4 bases from J, the junction contained 7 bases not matched to a gene. The CDR3 loop spans 17 amino acids. DNA for the CDR3: TGTGCCAGCAGCTTAGGGGGAGGGAGAGCGGGGGCCAACGTCCTGACTTTC. Its protein is CASSLGGGRAGANVLTF.

This chain uses TRBV7-2 with TRBJ1-1, with D uncertain. With 6 bases removed from V and 6 bases from J, the gap between germline ends came to 20 bases. Per germline, CDR1 SGHTA and CDR2 FQGNSA. This CDR3 spans 15 amino acids. This CDR3 reads CASSSFSRAAAEAFF. The CDR3 DNA reads TGTGCCAGCAGTTCCTTTTCCCGGGCCGCAGCTGAAGCTTTCTTT.

This clonotype was picked up many times. The chain links TRBV11-2 to TRBJ1-4; 8 bases fit TRBD1. CDR3 size: 15 residues. Germline assignment: CDR1 SGHAT and CDR2 FQNNGV. V lost 5 bases and J lost 5; bases outside the gene matches: 7. The CDR3 nucleotides are TGTGCCAGCAGCCGGGTCAGGGGGCAGAATGAAAAACTGTTTTTT. This codes for CASSRVRGQNEKLFF.